The sequence of this T cell receptor beta chain was determined in a study of blood T cell repertoires in COVID-19. Individuals drawn from approximately 22 US areas were about 18 to 100 years old. Self-reported history from a screening survey and questionnaire set each donor's cohort. Contact with a PCR-confirmed or clinician-diagnosed COVID-19 case occurred within 2 weeks of entry. This clone has just one count. As processed by the authors: From reference gene primer amplification, estimates of nucleated cell counts were derived. Method: immunoSEQ multiplex PCR; TCRdb's copy keeps in-frame clones and lacks some. V, J and clone size reflect that table, while D and trimming were determined from the DNA. This table holds about 350,000 clones, more than 70% found once. CDR3 length: 12 amino acids. Trimming cost V 1 base and J 4 bases, with 5 bases left between them. Germline lookup yields CDR1 MDHEN and CDR2 SYDVKM.

The TCR sequence derives from a woman aged 25 to 39 who had been exposed to COVID-19. The J gene is TRBJ2-7, the V gene TRBV28; D is undetermined. Specimen: PBMCs or T cells enriched from blood (not recorded which). The CDR3 bases are TGTGCCAGCAGTTTATCAACTTACGAGCAGTACTTC. Its protein product is CASSLSTYEQYF.